This T cell receptor (beta chain) appears in the sequencing data of a study of shared clonotypes between healthy human individuals. Study outcomes and limitations: The sampled material consisted only of blood, and tissue repertoires are likely to differ. A generally larger estimated richness was seen in naive subsets than in memory subsets.

With regard to this clone: Its target is not known. At one end, the junction sequence differs from germline, possibly due to a read error.

Replicate PCRs run on sorted subsets employed 200 ng DNA, roughly 30,000 T cell genomes. Libraries were prepared by immunoSEQ multiplex PCR; TCRdb keeps only in-frame clonotypes and omits some of them. The sample carries about 2.3 million clones, approximately 95% recorded once. Investigators divided CD4+ cells into CD45RA+ naive and CD45RA-negative memory subsets. The CDR3 is 13 residues long. The germline V gene has CDR1 SNHLY and CDR2 FYNNEI. The chain has TRBV2 and TRBJ2-2, with 7 nucleotides matching TRBD1. This clonotype originated in a man aged 18 to 30 in good health. Some clones in this sample may be carry-over from other donors' samples. Sequences were obtained from naive CD4+ T cells from PBMCs. Subset: CD45RA+ positively selected. The CDR3 reads CASREGQAGELFF. The DNA for the CDR3 is TGTGCCAGCAGAGAAGGACAGGCCGGGGAGCTGTTTTTT.